This TCR beta chain was sequenced for a study of cytomegalovirus exposure and HLA in healthy donors. In the PCR, 60 Vbeta and 13 Jbeta primers were used. Assay used: immunoSEQ multiplex PCR; TCRdb lists only in-frame clones, some missing. This table holds some 120,000 clones, about 80% found once. The CDR3 is made up of 12 amino acids. The germline CDR1 and CDR2 sequences are LNHDA and SQIVND (reference sequence). The J segment lost 3 bases and the V segment lost 5 bases, leaving 0 bases of the junction unmatched. The sequencing input was PBMCs. The chain carries TRBV19 and TRBJ1-2; 7 bases fit TRBD1. This clonotype was sampled from a woman aged 45-65 years in good health and CMV-seropositive. Here the CDR3 DNA reads TGTGCCAGTAGTGACAGGGACTATGGCTACACCTTC. It specifies CASSDRDYGYTF.